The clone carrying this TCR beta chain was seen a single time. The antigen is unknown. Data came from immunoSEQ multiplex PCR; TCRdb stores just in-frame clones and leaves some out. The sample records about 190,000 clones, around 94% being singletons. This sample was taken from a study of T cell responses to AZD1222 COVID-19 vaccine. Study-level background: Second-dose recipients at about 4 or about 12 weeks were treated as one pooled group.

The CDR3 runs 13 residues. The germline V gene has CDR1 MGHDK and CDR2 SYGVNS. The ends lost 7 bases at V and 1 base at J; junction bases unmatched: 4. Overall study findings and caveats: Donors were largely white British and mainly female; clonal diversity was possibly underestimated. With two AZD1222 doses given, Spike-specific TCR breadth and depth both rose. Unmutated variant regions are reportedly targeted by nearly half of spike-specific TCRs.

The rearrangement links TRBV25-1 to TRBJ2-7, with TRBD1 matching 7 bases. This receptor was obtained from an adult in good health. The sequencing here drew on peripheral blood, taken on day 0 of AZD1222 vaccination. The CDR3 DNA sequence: TGTGCCAGCACTGAGGGACAGTCCTACGAGCAGTACTTC. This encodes CASTEGQSYEQYF.